A selection of T cell receptor beta chains follows, all from one sample in a study of OX40 agonist ivuxolimab in advanced cancers. Libraries were prepared by immunoSEQ multiplex PCR; TCRdb keeps only in-frame clonotypes and omits some of them. Here the sample spans roughly 20,000 clones, approximately 85% being singletons. Here the sequenced sample was CD4+ or CD8+ T cells sorted from blood, taken in a trial of the OX40 agonist ivuxolimab. These receptors were collected from an adult with an advanced solid tumor such as melanoma, head and neck, liver or kidney cancer. Each CDR3 is given without its conserved first and last residue. Each record gives: D gene, clone size, V gene, CDR3 protein. A D gene is named only where the DNA matches it firmly. The size field is filled for only some rows; it gives once, few, many or a size class.

d_call: NA
clone_size: NA
v_call: TRBV27
cdr3_aa: ASSLDWGTYEQY

d_call: TRBD1
clone_size: NA
v_call: TRBV5-6
cdr3_aa: ASSGDSYEQY

d_call: NA
clone_size: NA
v_call: TRBV19
cdr3_aa: ATSPTPRNEQY

d_call: TRBD1
clone_size: medium-sized
v_call: TRBV4-1
cdr3_aa: ASSHQLGTGEDTIY

d_call: NA
clone_size: NA
v_call: TRBV2
cdr3_aa: ASSESLASYGYT

d_call: NA
clone_size: once
v_call: TRBV6-5
cdr3_aa: ASSLVGDSNYGYT

d_call: TRBD1
clone_size: NA
v_call: TRBV27
cdr3_aa: ASRAGQGAYEQY

d_call: TRBD1
clone_size: NA
v_call: TRBV7-3
cdr3_aa: ASSRTGGTGELF

d_call: NA
clone_size: NA
v_call: TRBV5-5
cdr3_aa: ASSHSDSIYEQY

d_call: NA
clone_size: NA
v_call: TRBV6-6
cdr3_aa: ASSFPDPRFYGYT

d_call: TRBD1
clone_size: once
v_call: TRBV6-6
cdr3_aa: ASSLIGQGQDEQY

d_call: NA
clone_size: NA
v_call: TRBV30
cdr3_aa: AWTQRRGAYEQY

d_call: NA
clone_size: few
v_call: TRBV6-1
cdr3_aa: ASSREDGGFYEQY

d_call: NA
clone_size: NA
v_call: TRBV5-6
cdr3_aa: ASSAEGVEQF

d_call: NA
clone_size: NA
v_call: TRBV6-5
cdr3_aa: ASSYVPGGSHGYT

d_call: TRBD2
clone_size: NA
v_call: TRBV10-3
cdr3_aa: AINPEGSGRAPYNEQF

d_call: NA
clone_size: NA
v_call: TRBV9
cdr3_aa: ASSVVGTGELF

d_call: NA
clone_size: NA
v_call: TRBV7-3
cdr3_aa: ASSLNANYGYT

d_call: NA
clone_size: NA
v_call: TRBV7-9
cdr3_aa: ASSFRDEQY

d_call: NA
clone_size: NA
v_call: TRBV18
cdr3_aa: ASSSDNYNEQF

d_call: NA
clone_size: NA
v_call: TRBV2
cdr3_aa: ASTNTEAF

d_call: TRBD1
clone_size: NA
v_call: TRBV7-8
cdr3_aa: ASSSPTGGDEKLF

d_call: NA
clone_size: NA
v_call: TRBV11-2
cdr3_aa: ASSAGYTGELF

d_call: NA
clone_size: NA
v_call: TRBV5-4
cdr3_aa: ASSFKGSLNTEAF

d_call: TRBD1
clone_size: NA
v_call: TRBV4-1
cdr3_aa: ASSQRTGGGDTQY

d_call: NA
clone_size: NA
v_call: TRBV6-6
cdr3_aa: ASRPTRTALYEQY

d_call: NA
clone_size: once
v_call: TRBV5-5
cdr3_aa: ASSLVLEQY

d_call: TRBD1
clone_size: NA
v_call: TRBV4-1
cdr3_aa: ASSQSSTGAFQPQH

d_call: NA
clone_size: NA
v_call: TRBV6-5
cdr3_aa: AGGDSNQGNEQF

d_call: NA
clone_size: NA
v_call: TRBV6-6
cdr3_aa: ASSWTDSYEQY

d_call: NA
clone_size: NA
v_call: TRBV6-1
cdr3_aa: ASSAPEAF

d_call: TRBD1
clone_size: NA
v_call: TRBV7-9
cdr3_aa: ASSSWTGVTTDTQY